The 20 T cell receptor beta chains given below trace back to one sample, sequenced in a study of cytomegalovirus exposure and HLA in healthy donors. The table came from immunoSEQ multiplex PCR; TCRdb's copy has only in-frame clones and leaves some out. The sample yields some 150,000 clones, roughly 86% seen once. Sequenced sample: PBMCs. The receptors derive from a man between 18 and 35 years old in good health and CMV-seropositive.

V is TRBV15 and J is TRBJ2-7; a weak D match, TRBD1 (6 bases). The CDR3 loop spans 17 amino acids. Trimming took 3 bases from V and 3 from J, leaving 21 bases between them. CDR1 is LNHNV, CDR2 YYDKDF, per germline (reference sequence). The CDR3 DNA is TGTGCCACCAGCAGCTCCCGCCTACAGGGCCGATTCTACGAGCAGTACTTC. Its protein product is CATSSSRLQGRFYEQYF. The full variable domain, rest sourced from reference TRBV15 and TRBJ2-7, is DAMVIQNPRYQVTQFGKPVTLSCSQTLNHNVMYWYQQKSSQAPKLLFHYYDKDFNNEADTPDNFQSRRPNTSFCFLDIRSPGLGDTAMYLCATSSSRLQGRFYEQYFGPGTRLTVT.

This clone appeared once. The chain couples TRBV9 to TRBJ2-3, with TRBD2 as a possible D gene (6 bases). V gave up 0 bases and J gave up 4 bases, with 12 bases separating them. This CDR3 contains 15 residues. From germline, CDR1 is SGDLS and CDR2 YYNGEE. In DNA, the CDR3 is TGTGCCAGCAGCGTAGCCGCGGGGACGGCAGATACGCAGTATTTT. Residues: CASSVAAGTADTQYF.

Within the sample, this clone is medium-sized. This chain connects TRBV30 to TRBJ2-7; no definite D call. Trimming took off 2 bases at V and 2 bases at J, with 10 bases between the two ends. The CDR3 extends over 13 amino acids. The germline CDR1 and CDR2 sequences are GTSNPN and SVGIG (reference sequence). CDR3 sequence reads: CAWSLAQTYEQYF. The CDR3 coding sequence is TGTGCCTGGAGTCTCGCTCAGACCTACGAGCAGTACTTC.

The chain is built from TRBV27 and TRBJ2-5, with D possibly TRBD2 on 6 matching bases. Germline assignment: CDR1 MNHEY and CDR2 SMNVEV (reference sequence). This CDR3 is 15 amino acids long. Trimming pared 3 bases from V and 6 bases from J, leaving 17 bases between. The CDR3 coding sequence is TGTGCCAGCAGTTTGGTCCAGGGAGGTTGGCAGACCCAGTACTTC. Its protein is CASSLVQGGWQTQYF.

This clone came up a few times. This chain uses TRBV6-1 with TRBJ1-2; 7 bases line up with TRBD1. This CDR3 has 16 residues. The germline gives CDR1 MNHNS, CDR2 SASEGT. Germline trimming cut 3 bases from V and 1 base from J; bases unmatched to any gene: 8. As DNA, the CDR3 is TGTGCCAGCAGTGAGCTCTTCTACAGGGGTAACTATGGCTACACCTTC. It codes for CASSELFYRGNYGYTF.

The genes are TRBV9 and TRBJ2-1; TRBD2 aligns across 10 bases. The CDR3 runs to 15 residues. Germline CDR1 is SGDLS and CDR2 is YYNGEE. Trimming removed 0 bases from V and 5 bases from J; junction bases left unmatched: 2. The CDR3 nucleotides read TGTGCCAGCAGCGTAGGCAGCGGGGGGGACAATGAGCAGTTCTTC. It encodes CASSVGSGGDNEQFF.

The rearrangement joins TRBV13 to TRBJ2-7, with D tentatively TRBD1 (7 bases). Germline lookup yields CDR1 PRHDT and CDR2 FYEKMQ (reference sequence). Trimming removed 4 bases from V and 4 bases from J, with 14 bases in between. CDR3 length: 14 amino acids. This CDR3 is CASSSPTGRYEQYF. Written as DNA, the CDR3 is TGTGCCAGCAGCTCCCCGACAGGGAGGTACGAGCAGTACTTC.

This rearrangement joins TRBV5-1 to TRBJ2-2, with D tentatively TRBD1 (5 bases). This CDR3 has 16 residues. Trimming cost V 1 base and J 0 bases, with 10 bases left between them. The germline V gene has CDR1 SGHRS and CDR2 YFSETQ. CDR3 sequence: CASSLKGPSNTGELFF. CDR3 DNA sequence: TGCGCCAGCAGCTTGAAGGGGCCTTCGAACACCGGGGAGCTGTTTTTT. The whole variable domain, remainder taken from reference TRBV5-1 and TRBJ2-2, is KAGVTQTPRYLIKTRGQQVTLSCSPISGHRSVSWYQQTPGQGLQFLFEYFSETQRNKGNFPGRFSGRQFSNSRSEMNVSTLELGDSALYLCASSLKGPSNTGELFFGEGSRLTVL.

The rearrangement links TRBV4-2 to TRBJ2-2; 7 bases agree with TRBD1. Germline V gene lookup returns CDR1 LGHNA and CDR2 YNFKEQ. The CDR3 length is 14 residues. V shed 3 bases, J shed 6 bases, and the junction held 4 bases outside the gene matches. CDR3 sequence (DNA): TGTGCCAGCAGCCAGGAAGGACAGGCCGGGGAGCTGTTTTTT. Its translation is CASSQEGQAGELFF.

The V call is TRBV12-5, the J call TRBJ1-1, with 7 positions matching TRBD1. This CDR3 has 13 amino acids. V lost 6 bases to trimming and J lost 1 base; unmatched junction nucleotides: 2. CDR1 and CDR2 from the germline V gene are LGHNT and FRNRAP. The CDR3 protein is CASGRGPNTEAFF. The CDR3 nucleotides are TGTGCTAGTGGGAGGGGGCCGAACACTGAAGCTTTCTTT.

This CDR3 reads CASMEGTEAFF. The CDR3 DNA is TGTGCCAGCATGGAGGGAACTGAAGCTTTCTTT. The V call is TRBV27, the J call TRBJ1-1, with unresolved D. This CDR3 region has 11 residues. Germline V gene lookup returns CDR1 MNHEY and CDR2 SMNVEV (reference sequence). Trimming shortened V by 7 bases and J by 5 bases, and 8 bases separated the two germline ends.

This rearrangement joins TRBV4-1 to TRBJ2-1, with 10 bases aligning to TRBD1. Germline V CDR1 and CDR2: MGHRA, YSYEKL. The CDR3 length is 16 residues. V was pared by 3 bases and J by 4 bases, with 6 bases of the junction left unmatched. CDR3 residues: CASSQHRDRGYNEQFF. The CDR3 bases are TGCGCCAGCAGCCAGCACCGGGACAGGGGATACAATGAGCAGTTCTTC.

The chain uses TRBV29-1 and TRBJ2-4; TRBD2 matches 10 bases. CDR1 SQVTM and CDR2 ANQGSEA come from the germline V gene. J gave up 1 base and V 7 bases, and 7 bases lay outside the gene matches. The CDR3 totals 15 residues. The CDR3 loop reads CSGSGRISAKNIQYF. The CDR3 DNA sequence: TGCAGCGGTAGCGGGAGGATTAGTGCCAAAAACATTCAGTACTTC. Filled out from reference TRBV29-1 and TRBJ2-4, the complete variable domain reads SAVISQKPSRDICQRGTSLTIQCQVDSQVTMMFWYRQQPGQSLTLIATANQGSEATYESGFVIDKFPISRPNLTFSTLTVSNMSPEDSSIYLCSGSGRISAKNIQYFGAGTRLSVL.

The chain joins TRBV11-2 to TRBJ2-1; D is possibly TRBD2 (6 bases). The CDR3 runs to 14 residues. Germline CDR1 reads SGHAT; CDR2 reads FQNNGV. Between the trimmed V and J ends, which lost 0 bases and 12 bases, there was a span of 15 bases. The CDR3 bases are TGTGCCAGCAGCTTAGAGGGGAGCGGGTTGGGGCAGTTCTTC. It yields the protein CASSLEGSGLGQFF.

V is TRBV9 and J is TRBJ2-1, with D maybe TRBD2 (5 bases). The CDR3 has 14 residues. Trimming stripped 0 bases from V and 8 bases from J, with 12 bases between. Germline CDR1 reads SGDLS; CDR2 reads YYNGEE. CDR3 residues: CASSVGLAAYEQFF. Here the CDR3 DNA reads TGTGCCAGCAGCGTAGGGCTAGCAGCTTATGAGCAGTTCTTC.

The rearrangement links TRBV14 to TRBJ1-3, with D unresolved. The CDR3 extends over 13 amino acids. The germline V gene encodes CDR1 SGHDN and CDR2 FVKESK. The V and J ends lost 6 bases and 0 bases respectively, with 6 bases between them. CDR3 nucleotide sequence: TGTGCCAGCAGTTTGAGCTCTGGAAACACCATATATTTT. This codes for CASSLSSGNTIYF. Based on the CDR3 plus reference TRBV14 and TRBJ1-3, the full variable domain is EAGVTQFPSHSVIEKGQTVTLRCDPISGHDNLYWYRRVMGKEIKFLLHFVKESKQDESGMPNNRFLAERTGGTYSTLKVQPAELEDSGVYFCASSLSSGNTIYFGEGSWLTVV.

This clone was seen only a few times. V usage is TRBV4-1 and J usage is TRBJ2-2; no clear D gene. Germline CDR1 is MGHRA and CDR2 is YSYEKL. There are 14 residues in the CDR3. V lost 4 bases to trimming and J lost 4 bases, with 10 bases between them. The CDR3 is CASSPVGGTGELFF. As DNA, the CDR3 is TGCGCCAGCAGCCCCGTTGGCGGCACCGGGGAGCTGTTTTTT.

The chain links TRBV6-5 to TRBJ2-3; D is possibly TRBD2 (5 bases). The germline V gene has CDR1 MNHEY and CDR2 SVGAGI. V dropped 4 bases and J dropped 7 bases, with 15 bases sitting between them. The CDR3 consists of 14 residues. The DNA for the CDR3 is TGTGCCAGCAGTTTGAGTGGGAGTTTCAATACGCAGTATTTT. Encoded protein: CASSLSGSFNTQYF.

This rearrangement joins TRBV18 to TRBJ2-7, with 8 bases lining up with TRBD1. From germline, CDR1 is KGHSH and CDR2 LQKENI. The CDR3 length is 14 residues. V lost 5 bases and J lost 3; bases outside the gene matches: 6. This CDR3 reads CASSADRGDYEQYF. For the CDR3, the DNA is TGTGCCAGCTCAGCTGACAGGGGCGACTACGAGCAGTACTTC.

This clone appeared a single time. The chain joins TRBV6-4 to TRBJ2-1, with D maybe TRBD2 (5 bases). CDR3 size: 15 residues. CDR1 and CDR2 (germline): MRHNA, SNTAGT. The V end lost 5 bases, the J end lost 5 bases, and 16 bases lay between the germline ends. The CDR3 region is CASSLAIGSNNEQFF. DNA of the CDR3: TGTGCCAGCAGTTTAGCGATTGGGAGCAACAATGAGCAGTTCTTC.